This TCR beta chain stems from a study of cytomegalovirus exposure and HLA in healthy donors (dated by TCRdb to 2016 to 2017). Study-level background: In an earlier analysis of under 750 of the donors, 250 to 300 Gb of sequence data and 100 million or so unique TCR beta sequences from 150 million to 200 million T cells were reported. An early release that covered fewer than 800 HLA-typed donors contained approximately 300 gigabases of sequencing data and tens of millions of unique TCR sequences. Among the roughly 400 genotyped donors, approximately 76% belonged to the genetic ancestry cluster associated with self-reported Caucasian donors. The study aimed to test whether cataloging public T cell receptors could reveal signatures of past pathogen exposure. The T cell repertoires of some 700 subjects were profiled by immunosequencing and related to cytomegalovirus serostatus. In addition to the first cohort of around 670 subjects, a separate validation cohort of approximately 110 different subjects was used. The study combined high-throughput TCR immunosequencing, statistical association of individual TCRs with disease status, and machine learning to predict cytomegalovirus infection status. To study patterns of TCR occurrence, a later analysis re-analyzed previously published TCR beta repertoires from 666 donors and added high-resolution HLA genotyping. The later analysis used no new phenotypic data to find candidate immune exposures, relying instead on TCR beta sequences and their occurrence across donors. An earlier analysis of approximately 500 of the donors applied high-throughput TCR beta sequencing to assess whether each TCR beta V gene segment acted as functional or pseudogenic. Donor age, sex, ethnicity and CMV serostatus were compiled together with the repertoire data. A later genetic analysis used genome-wide SNP genotypes for about 60% of the roughly 700 donors, treating that subset as a discovery cohort. All discovery cohort repertoires had been generated on a single sequencing platform. HLA typing covered class I and class II loci at four-digit resolution. Typing coverage varied by locus: roughly 620-640 donors for A, B, C, DRB1 and DQB1; about 520 for DQA1; approximately 570 for DPA1; approximately 470 for DPB1. Four or five DR-DQ haplotypes were handled as single units for association and clustering because linkage in the cohort was strong. Among approximately 370 genotyped donors of the cohort, an average of approximately 240,000 unique TCR beta nucleotide sequences was sequenced per donor, of which about 18% were non-productive.

The method was the immunoSEQ multiplex PCR assay. For the multiplex PCR, a mixture combining 60 forward primers for TCR Vbeta segments and 13 reverse primers for TCR Jbeta segments was used. The CDR3 region of rearranged TCR beta genes was amplified from genomic DNA with a multiplex PCR assay. The amplified TCR beta libraries were sequenced on the Illumina HiSeq System as 87-base-pair reads. Per the authors' processing: In a later analysis, 70 million to 95 million unique TCR beta chains were counted across the roughly 610 repertoires, and around 10 million of these chains were shared by at least two donors. Raw reads were error-corrected and collapsed into unique sequences by a nearest-neighbor algorithm in which closely related sequences were merged to remove PCR and sequencing errors. CDR3 sequences were aligned to IMGT reference sequences to assign V, D and J gene segments. For a sequence to be retained, a match of at least six nucleotides to both a V gene segment and a J gene segment was required. Rearrangements were classified as productive when the CDR3 lacked stop codons and remained in frame with V and J, and all other rearrangements were classified as non-productive. CDR3 was defined according to IMGT convention as the region running from the second conserved V-encoded cysteine to the conserved J-encoded phenylalanine. The earlier analysis of about 640 of the donors excluded any sequence lacking an unambiguous match to a single V gene segment. An earlier analysis of 450 to 650 of the donors called V segments functional above 56.7% productive rearrangements and segregating when the between-donor standard deviation exceeded 5%. To diagnose cytomegalovirus status from the catalog of TCR beta chain sequences, a statistical classification framework was built. A later analysis assigned V and J genes by comparing TCR nucleotide sequences with IMGT/GENE-DB human TR gene sequences. The TCRdist pipeline was used in a later analysis to assign CDR3 sequences and most-parsimonious VDJ recombination scenarios. In a later analysis, each TCR beta chain was defined by its CDR3 amino acid sequence together with its V-gene family, and reads lacking a unique V-gene family were excluded. As a way to deal with suspected cross-contamination and a sequencing artifact, a later analysis dropped under 600 nucleotide sequences that were highly shared and had low generation probability. For each public chain, a later analysis derived a clonal expansion index from normalized ranks of inferred template counts within each repertoire. In a later analysis, generation probabilities were computed using a VDJ recombination model fitted to out-of-frame rearrangements, and the results were checked against IGoR. A later analysis scored TCR-TCR, TCR-HLA and TCR-CMV co-occurrence with hypergeometric tests, applying a repertoire-size bias correction to TCR pairs. A later analysis estimated false discovery rates by permuting HLA or CMV assignments 20 times. In a later analysis, co-occurring TCRs were grouped using DBSCAN, with TCRdist sequence similarity added in when clustering inside HLA-allele-positive subsets. Co-occurrence clustering excluded repertoires with fewer than 30,000 or more than 120,000 public chains, plus five with anomalous nucleotide sharing. As stored in TCRdb, this immuneACCESS dataset retains in-frame rearrangements with V and J assigned. A fraction of the clones does not appear; measured against another copy, unresolved V genes explain less than half of the discrepancy, and the remainder lacks a known reason. Clonal size and the V and J genes are those of that table, whereas D and trimming came from the DNA. This sample lists around 130,000 clones; around 65% were detected once. The leading ten clones occupy 1.5% of the sample.

Trimming leaves V shorter by 2 bases and J shorter by 1 base, with the junction holding 3 bases beyond the gene matches. The germline V gene encodes CDR1 GTSNPN and CDR2 SVGIG (reference sequence). Taken from cysteine to phenylalanine, the CDR3 has 14 residues. Here the CDR3 DNA is all that survives: 42 bases in frame from base 1. A note on this clone: Its antigen has not been determined. Base-call qualities are not available, and no considerably larger clone is one nucleotide away.

In total, approximately 690 healthy bone marrow donors made up the cohort. All cohort members were sampled while nominally healthy, although unrecorded immune exposures were likely present. The donor tested CMV seronegative and was one of the 352 seronegative cohort members. Every donor gave a peripheral blood sample, and the peripheral blood mononuclear cells from that sample were used for TCR beta sequencing. The Qiagen DNeasy Blood Extraction Kit was used to extract genomic DNA from the blood cell samples. Summary of the overall study and its limitations: The cohort was sequenced for TCR beta chains only, and without alpha or paired-chain data the features that could be detected were limited. Most TCR sequences were observed very rarely across donors, whereas some public TCRs were present in many individuals. A few of the identified cytomegalovirus-associated TCR beta chains were confirmed in vitro to be specific for cytomegalovirus antigens. Because some donors lacked HLA typing at each locus, the association tests relied only on the typed subset. An association between a missense DCLRE1C variant and V-gene and J-gene trimming of TCR beta chains was found in a later genetic analysis and replicated in an independent cohort. A further reported finding was that TCR beta sequences accurately predicted the HLA-A and HLA-B alleles for most subjects in the first cohort. The 87-base-pair reads could not distinguish some IMGT-functional V segments, including TRBV6-2 and TRBV6-3, so those segments were excluded. Compared with the roughly 700-donor mean, donors in an Asian-associated ancestry cluster had fewer N-insertions in productive TCRs, according to a later genetic analysis. The classifier was reported to diagnose cytomegalovirus status with high specificity and sensitivity in both the original cohort and the validation cohort. The authors suggested that the approach could potentially be extended to other disease states and immunological phenotypes. According to a later analysis, most CMV-associated TCR beta chains appeared to be HLA-restricted, and the HLA associations seemed to be driven largely by CMV exposure. The study listed 150 to 200 TCR beta chains as associated with cytomegalovirus. Assigning TCR associations to individual alleles was difficult when HLA alleles, especially DR and DQ, strongly co-occurred. A cluster of highly shared sequence variants was judged likely to represent a technical artifact of the sequencing pipeline. Immune exposure information for the cohort was limited to CMV serostatus. An earlier analysis of approximately 590 of the donors showed that most TCR beta V segments appeared in productive rearrangements either about 87% or about 30% of the time, which broadly matched IMGT annotations. According to a later analysis, parvovirus B19, influenza, CMV and Epstein-Barr virus appeared linked to several top co-occurrence clusters. In a later analysis, HLA-associated TCR beta chains were found to be more clonally expanded and to have lower generation probabilities than equally common non-associated chains. Correlated functional status among segregating V segments might be attributable to linkage disequilibrium, but an unknown experimental factor could not be ruled out. A later analysis associated 16,951 TCR beta sequences with specific HLA alleles at a false discovery rate of 0.05. In a later analysis, the rate of TCR association differed among HLA loci, with DRB1 alleles having the most associated TCRs and HLA-C alleles having the fewest. Presence/absence analyses assumed roughly uniform sequencing depth across donors, an assumption that may not hold. The earlier analysis of some 560 of the donors excluded roughly 17 rarely observed V segments, including chromosome 9 orphons, because counts were too low.

The sequence was obtained from a man aged 18 to 30 in good health and CMV-seronegative. Sequences were obtained from PBMCs. The chain is made from TRBV30 and TRBJ1-1; TRBD1 matches 8 bases in the middle. The CDR3 region has the sequence CAWSIGQGNTEAFF. The nucleotides read TGTGCCTGGAGTATCGGACAGGGGAACACTGAAGCTTTCTTT.